This section outlines one TCR beta chain sequence together with its context. Authors' data handling: Estimated nucleated cell counts came from reference gene primer amplification. Here immunoSEQ multiplex PCR was the method, and the copy in TCRdb shows in-frame clones only, minus some. From that table come the V and J calls and clone size; the DNA was used to work out D and trimming. The sample has about 46,000 clones, 83% seen once. The data belong to a study of blood T cell repertoires in COVID-19. Study information: Samples came from the United States, Italy and Spain, spanning acute and convalescent COVID-19. Sources were T cells, B-cell-depleted T cells, or PBMCs; the material itself was cDNA or gDNA.

This CDR3 has 15 residues. V lost 0 bases and J lost 6; bases outside the gene matches: 2. Germline V CDR1 and CDR2: WNHNN, SYGVQD (reference sequence). Sequencing was carried out using peripheral blood. The clonotype was recovered from a woman older than 75 with acute or convalescent COVID-19. J is TRBJ2-7 and V is TRBV10-1; 13 bases map to TRBD2. The CDR3: CASSESTSGGSEQYF. Here the CDR3 DNA reads TGCGCCAGCAGTGAGTCGACTAGCGGGGGGAGCGAGCAGTACTTC.